Below are 30 T cell receptor beta chains sequenced from a single sample in a study of cytomegalovirus exposure and HLA in healthy donors. A multiplex PCR was run with 60 Vbeta primers and 13 Jbeta primers. Measured with immunoSEQ multiplex PCR; TCRdb has only the in-frame clones, and not every one. The data contain about 100,000 clones, around 74% of them singletons. What was sequenced was PBMCs. These receptors all come from a woman between 35 and 50 years old in good health and CMV-seronegative.

The chain is built from TRBV6-5 and TRBJ1-3; TRBD1 aligns across 7 bases. The CDR3 covers 16 residues. V trimming: 2 bases; J trimming: 3 bases; junction bases outside the gene matches: 7. Germline CDR1 is MNHEY and CDR2 is SVGAGI. Here the CDR3 DNA reads TGTGCCAGCAGTTACCGGACGGGACAGTTTGGAAACACCATATATTTT. It yields the protein CASSYRTGQFGNTIYF.

The chain recombines TRBV30 with TRBJ2-7; D gene unclear. V was shortened by 2 bases and J by 3 bases, with 8 bases between the two germline ends. The CDR3 is 12 residues long. Germline V gene lookup returns CDR1 GTSNPN and CDR2 SVGIG (reference sequence). The CDR3 coding sequence is TGTGCCTGGAGTCCCCGTAGCTACGAGCAGTACTTC. It specifies CAWSPRSYEQYF. The complete variable domain, with remaining parts taken from reference TRBV30 and TRBJ2-7, reads SQTIHQWPATLVQPVGSPLSLECTVEGTSNPNLYWYRQAAGRGLQLLFYSVGIGQISSEVPQNLSASRPQDRQFILSSKKLLLSDSGFYLCAWSPRSYEQYFGPGTRLTVT.

The J gene is TRBJ1-2, the V gene TRBV7-9, with 9 bases aligning to TRBD1. This CDR3 has 15 residues. Germline V gene data show CDR1 as SEHNR and CDR2 as FQNEAQ (reference sequence). V shed 5 bases and J 4 bases; nucleotides not matched to a gene: 8. The CDR3 sequence is CASSQTLQGAYGYTF. In DNA, the CDR3 is TGTGCCAGCAGCCAAACATTACAGGGGGCCTATGGCTACACCTTC.

J is TRBJ2-5 and V is TRBV5-1; 8 positions agree with TRBD2. This CDR3 has 16 residues. V was clipped by 0 bases and J by 4 bases; unmatched bases: 8. The V gene's germline CDR1 is SGHRS and CDR2 YFSETQ. This CDR3 is CASSLAGGLGGETQYF. Here the CDR3 DNA reads TGCGCCAGCAGCTTGGCCGGGGGACTAGGCGGAGAGACCCAGTACTTC.

CDR3 coding DNA: TGCGCCAGCAGCTTGGTGACAGAGATGAATCAGCCCCAGCATTTT. Protein product: CASSLVTEMNQPQHF. The chain recombines TRBV5-1 with TRBJ1-5; possible D gene TRBD1, 5 bases. The CDR3 loop spans 15 amino acids. Trimming pared 0 bases from V and 4 bases from J, leaving 11 bases between. The germline CDR1 and CDR2 sequences are SGHRS and YFSETQ.

V is TRBV30 and J is TRBJ2-5; no reliable D call. CDR3 length: 15 amino acids. Germline V CDR1 and CDR2: GTSNPN, SVGIG (reference sequence). V lost 4 bases and J 5 bases, leaving 20 bases between the germline ends. The CDR3 here is CAWTPPPGVMETQYF. The CDR3 bases are TGTGCCTGGACCCCCCCGCCGGGTGTAATGGAGACCCAGTACTTC. The whole variable domain, filled in from reference TRBV30 and TRBJ2-5, reads SQTIHQWPATLVQPVGSPLSLECTVEGTSNPNLYWYRQAAGRGLQLLFYSVGIGQISSEVPQNLSASRPQDRQFILSSKKLLLSDSGFYLCAWTPPPGVMETQYFGPGTRLLVL.

For this clone: The sample carries other DNA sequences with the same CDR3. V usage is TRBV5-4 and J usage is TRBJ2-7, with 8 bases matching TRBD1. CDR3 size: 14 residues. Germline CDR1 is SGHNT and CDR2 is YYREEE (reference sequence). The trim removed 4 bases at V and 4 bases at J, leaving 7 bases unmatched. CDR3 in DNA: TGTGCCAGCAGCCCAGGGCAGGGGGCTTACGAGCAGTACTTC. As protein: CASSPGQGAYEQYF. Full variable domain (missing parts from reference TRBV5-4 and TRBJ2-7): ETGVTQSPTHLIKTRGQQVTLRCSSQSGHNTVSWYQQALGQGPQFIFQYYREEENGRGNFPPRFSGLQFPNYSSELNVNALELDDSALYLCASSPGQGAYEQYFGPGTRLTVT.

The V and J genes are TRBV6-5 and TRBJ1-3; TRBD1 might be the D (6 bases). This CDR3 spans 15 amino acids. Germline V gene sequence: CDR1 MNHEY, CDR2 SVGAGI. V gave up 9 bases and J gave up 0 bases, with 15 bases separating them. CDR3 DNA sequence: TGTGCCAGTCGGAACCGGGACACCTCTGGAAACACCATATATTTT. This sequence encodes CASRNRDTSGNTIYF.

The chain has TRBV9 and TRBJ1-1; no clear D. The V gene lost 0 bases and the J gene lost 4 bases, with 10 bases spanning the gap. The length of the CDR3 is 14 residues. Germline V gene lookup returns CDR1 SGDLS and CDR2 YYNGEE. CDR3 sequence reads: CASSVGGLVTEAFF. The CDR3, as DNA: TGTGCCAGCAGCGTAGGCGGGCTGGTCACTGAAGCTTTCTTT.

The chain employs TRBV27 and TRBJ2-2; TRBD2 agrees at 7 bases. The CDR3 contains 14 residues. Germline V gives CDR1 MNHEY, CDR2 SMNVEV (reference sequence). J gave up 7 bases and V 4 bases, and 6 bases lay outside the gene matches. CDR3 DNA: TGTGCCAGCAGTTCCTGGACTAGTATCGGGGAGCTGTTTTTT. It is translated as CASSSWTSIGELFF.

The J gene is TRBJ1-5, the V gene TRBV5-4; D is unresolved. Germline V gives CDR1 SGHNT, CDR2 YYREEE (reference sequence). Deletions cut 0 bases from V and 0 bases from J, with 10 bases between. The CDR3 length is 16 residues. The CDR3 protein is CASSLAEADSNQPQHF. CDR3 nucleotide sequence: TGTGCCAGCAGCTTGGCCGAGGCAGATAGCAATCAGCCCCAGCATTTT.

This chain uses TRBV6-1 with TRBJ2-7; the match to TRBD2 covers 12 bases. The CDR3 has 15 amino acids. V was clipped by 2 bases and J by 7 bases; unmatched bases: 6. CDR1 is MNHNS and CDR2 is SASEGT in the germline V gene. Here the CDR3 reads CASSETSGGPQEQYF. The CDR3 bases are TGTGCCAGCAGTGAAACTAGCGGGGGGCCGCAGGAGCAGTACTTC.

In this sample, this clone turned up a few times. CDR3 bases: TGTGCCAGCAGGAAAGGGACAGGGGGCTCTGAGACCCAGTACTTC. This sequence encodes CASRKGTGGSETQYF. The chain uses TRBV2 and TRBJ2-5; 12 bases are a match to TRBD1. The V gene's germline CDR1 is SNHLY and CDR2 FYNNEI. Germline trimming cut 6 bases from V and 5 bases from J; bases unmatched to any gene: 7. The CDR3 is made up of 15 amino acids.

The chain couples TRBV2 to TRBJ2-3; D ambiguous. The CDR3 consists of 12 residues. The germline V gene has CDR1 SNHLY and CDR2 FYNNEI. The V end lost 2 bases, the J end lost 5 bases, and 5 bases lay between the germline ends. The CDR3 DNA is TGTGCCAGCAGTGAAATAGAAGATACGCAGTATTTT. As protein: CASSEIEDTQYF.

The V call is TRBV19, the J call TRBJ2-1, with 7 bases that match TRBD2. CDR1 is LNHDA and CDR2 is SQIVND in the germline V gene (reference sequence). CDR3 length equals 16 residues. V shed 1 base, J shed 0 bases, and the junction held 3 bases outside the gene matches. CDR3 coding DNA: TGTGCCAGTAGTATAGGGGGAGGGGCCTCCTACAATGAGCAGTTCTTC. It specifies CASSIGGGASYNEQFF.

This chain uses TRBV9 with TRBJ2-3; TRBD2 matches at 8 bases. The CDR3 contains 16 residues. Per germline, CDR1 SGDLS and CDR2 YYNGEE. Losses at the gene ends were 4 bases for V and 0 bases for J; bases not matched to a gene: 7. The DNA for the CDR3 is TGTGCCAGCAGCACCCTTAGCGGGGCAAGCACAGATACGCAGTATTTT. As protein: CASSTLSGASTDTQYF. Combining the CDR3 with reference TRBV9 and TRBJ2-3 gives the whole variable domain DSGVTQTPKHLITATGQRVTLRCSPRSGDLSVYWYQQSLDQGLQFLIQYYNGEERAKGNILERFSAQQFPDLHSELNLSSLELGDSALYFCASSTLSGASTDTQYFGPGTRLTVL.

The gene calls are TRBV11-2 and TRBJ2-3; TRBD1 matches at 10 bases. Germline lookup yields CDR1 SGHAT and CDR2 FQNNGV. V lost 4 bases and J lost 3; bases outside the gene matches: 4. The CDR3 contains 15 residues. The CDR3 region has the DNA TGTGCCAGCAGCTCCAGGACAGGGGGTACAGATACGCAGTATTTT. Translation: CASSSRTGGTDTQYF.

This clone occurred a few times. The chain employs TRBV5-5 and TRBJ2-1, with D possibly matching TRBD2 (7 bases). The CDR3 has 17 amino acids. Germline CDR1 reads SGHKS; CDR2 reads YYEKEE (reference sequence). Trimming removed 4 bases from V and 3 bases from J, with 20 bases in between. CDR3 region: CASSPHGGAIFYNEQFF. The CDR3 coding sequence is TGTGCCAGCAGCCCCCATGGGGGGGCGATCTTCTACAATGAGCAGTTCTTC.

As regards this clone: One end of the junction is discordant with germline, which a read error may explain. The V gene is TRBV7-9, the J gene TRBJ2-1; a possible D gene is TRBD2 (6 bases). In germline, CDR1 is SEHNR, CDR2 FQNEAQ (reference sequence). There are 16 residues in the CDR3. The CDR3 DNA sequence: TGTTCCAGCAGCGGAGCCAGACTAGAAACCTACAATGAGCAGTTCTTC. Its translation: CSSSGARLETYNEQFF.

The V and J genes are TRBV2 and TRBJ2-3, with 11 nucleotides matching TRBD2. The CDR3 loop spans 22 amino acids. In germline, CDR1 is SNHLY, CDR2 FYNNEI. J was trimmed by 0 bases and V by 3 bases; bases with no gene match: 20. CDR3 coding DNA: TGTGCCAGCAGTGAGACTAGCGGGACCCTCCAAACCTTCCACACCAGCACAGATACGCAGTATTTT. Its protein product is CASSETSGTLQTFHTSTDTQYF.

The genes are TRBV5-1 and TRBJ2-7, with a weak D call TRBD2 (6 bases). The CDR3 is 13 residues long. The V gene lost 2 bases and the J gene lost 2 bases, with 8 bases spanning the gap. Germline V gene data show CDR1 as SGHRS and CDR2 as YFSETQ. The CDR3 DNA follows: TGCGCCAGCAGCTTCCGACTAGCCTACGAGCAGTACTTC. It translates to CASSFRLAYEQYF. Full variable domain (remainder filled in from reference TRBV5-1 and TRBJ2-7): KAGVTQTPRYLIKTRGQQVTLSCSPISGHRSVSWYQQTPGQGLQFLFEYFSETQRNKGNFPGRFSGRQFSNSRSEMNVSTLELGDSALYLCASSFRLAYEQYFGPGTRLTVT.

At least ten counts were recorded for this clone. This rearrangement joins TRBV11-3 to TRBJ2-7; the match to TRBD1 covers 8 bases. The CDR3 contains 13 residues. The germline V gene has CDR1 SGHNT and CDR2 YENEEA. Trimming took 5 bases from V and 3 from J; bases not matched to a gene: 3. As DNA, the CDR3 is TGTGCCAGCAGCAAAGGGACAGGCTACGAGCAGTACTTC. Translated: CASSKGTGYEQYF.

The chain is built from TRBV13 and TRBJ2-7; no definite D call. The V end was cut by 5 bases, the J end by 0 bases, with 11 bases between. The germline V gene encodes CDR1 PRHDT and CDR2 FYEKMQ (reference sequence). CDR3 length equals 14 residues. CDR3 protein: CASSEISSSYEQYF. The CDR3 DNA sequence: TGTGCCAGCAGCGAGATCTCGAGCTCCTACGAGCAGTACTTC.

The chain is built from TRBV5-1 and TRBJ1-4; 9 nucleotides match TRBD1. Trimming removed 3 bases from V and 8 bases from J; junction bases left unmatched: 5. The CDR3 is 14 residues long. Germline V gene lookup returns CDR1 SGHRS and CDR2 YFSETQ. The CDR3 region is CASSWGQGREKLFF. The CDR3 region has the DNA TGCGCCAGCAGCTGGGGACAGGGACGAGAAAAACTGTTTTTT.

The rearrangement joins TRBV7-8 to TRBJ2-1, with 9 bases matching TRBD1. The CDR3 loop spans 14 amino acids. The germline V gene encodes CDR1 SGHVS and CDR2 FQNEAQ. J gave up 8 bases and V 5 bases, and 7 bases lay outside the gene matches. As DNA, the CDR3 is TGTGCCAGCAGCCCCGGGACAGGGATACATGAGCAGTTCTTC. Its translation: CASSPGTGIHEQFF.

Here the CDR3 reads CASSQGLANTGELFF. CDR3 DNA: TGCGCCAGCAGCCAAGGACTAGCGAACACCGGGGAGCTGTTTTTT. This chain connects TRBV4-3 to TRBJ2-2, with a tentative D call TRBD2 (6 bases). Deletions cut 1 base from V and 0 bases from J, with 6 bases between. Germline CDR1 LGHNA, CDR2 YSLEER. The CDR3 is 15 amino acids.

The chain links TRBV27 to TRBJ1-4, with D uncertain. The CDR3 runs to 14 residues. V lost 6 bases, J lost 4 bases, and 12 bases lay in between. Germline V lookup: CDR1 MNHEY, CDR2 SMNVEV (reference sequence). The CDR3 bases are TGTGCCAGCAGGCCAGCCGGGGATAATGAAAAACTGTTTTTT. Translation: CASRPAGDNEKLFF.

The chain uses TRBV7-2 and TRBJ2-7; possibly TRBD1 for D (6 bases). Germline CDR1 is SGHTA and CDR2 is FQGNSA. V was shortened by 4 bases and J by 0 bases, with 10 bases between the two germline ends. The CDR3 length is 14 residues. The CDR3 DNA reads as TGTGCCAGCAGCTCTAACAGGGTCTCCTACGAGCAGTACTTC. Its protein is CASSSNRVSYEQYF.

In this sample, this clone turned up a few times. The CDR3 loop is CASSFPSQETQYF. The DNA of the CDR3 is TGTGCCAGCAGTTTCCCCAGCCAAGAGACCCAGTACTTC. The chain joins TRBV28 to TRBJ2-5; D is uncertain. V dropped 3 bases and J dropped 1 base, with 6 bases sitting between them. The CDR3 length is 13 residues. The germline CDR1 and CDR2 sequences are MDHEN and SYDVKM.

V gene TRBV6-1 combines with J gene TRBJ2-1; tentative D call: TRBD2 (5 bases). The germline gives CDR1 MNHNS, CDR2 SASEGT. V shed 5 bases and J shed 7 bases, with 9 bases lying between them. CDR3 size: 12 residues. CDR3 coding DNA: TGTGCCAGCAGTAGTGGACTTAATGAGCAGTTCTTC. Its translation is CASSSGLNEQFF.